The rows below give T cell receptor beta chains drawn from one sample of a study of siplizumab effects on memory and regulatory T cells. Only in-frame clones appear in the TCRdb table, and some are missing; sequencing was by immunoSEQ multiplex PCR. The data show 75,000 to 100,000 clones, around 94% seen once. Sequencing used non-Treg CD4+ T cells sorted from blood. These receptors all come from a human donor in good health. The CDR3 runs from the conserved cysteine through the conserved F or W. The order of the fields is clone size, V gene, D gene, J gene, CDR3 protein, CDR3 DNA. A D gene is named only where the DNA matches it firmly. Not every row has a clone size; where given, it reads once, few, many or a size class.

few	TRBV12-5	TRBD1	TRBJ2-7	CASGLVLGTGETFDYEQYF	TGTGCTAGTGGTTTGGTACTAGGGACAGGGGAGACTTTTGACTACGAGCAGTACTTC
.	TRBV19	.	TRBJ2-2	CASSNRATGELFF	TGTGCCAGTAGTAACAGGGCCACCGGGGAGCTGTTTTTT
.	TRBV10-3	.	TRBJ1-1	CAIREPGTGNTEAFF	TGTGCCATCAGGGAACCCGGGACGGGGAACACTGAAGCTTTCTTT
.	TRBV5-6	.	TRBJ1-3	CASSFSMYTSGNTIYF	TGTGCCAGCAGCTTTAGCATGTACACCTCTGGAAACACCATATATTTT
.	TRBV6-4	.	TRBJ2-5	CASSVGLNLKKETQYF	TGTGCCAGCAGTGTGGGGCTAAACTTAAAGAAAGAGACCCAGTACTTC
.	TRBV28	.	TRBJ1-4	CASSFLGGGEKLFF	TGTGCCAGCAGTTTCCTGGGGGGCGGTGAAAAACTGTTTTTT
.	TRBV6-1	.	TRBJ2-6	CASSVRSTGANVLTF	TGTGCCAGCAGTGTCCGCAGCACTGGGGCCAACGTCCTGACTTTC
.	TRBV7-9	.	TRBJ1-1	CASSSEKKRVNTEAFF	TGTGCCAGCAGCTCCGAAAAAAAAAGGGTGAACACTGAAGCTTTCTTT
.	TRBV28	.	TRBJ2-3	CASKLGTDTQYF	TGTGCCAGCAAGCTCGGCACAGATACGCAGTATTTT
few	TRBV28	.	TRBJ1-4	CASSLPREKLFF	TGTGCCAGCAGTTTACCGAGGGAAAAACTGTTTTTT
.	TRBV14	.	TRBJ2-5	CASSQDIVTETQYF	TGTGCCAGCAGCCAGGACATTGTTACGGAGACCCAGTACTTC
.	TRBV19	.	TRBJ2-3	CASSIRGVSTDTQYF	TGTGCCAGTAGTATCCGGGGCGTCAGCACAGATACGCAGTATTTT